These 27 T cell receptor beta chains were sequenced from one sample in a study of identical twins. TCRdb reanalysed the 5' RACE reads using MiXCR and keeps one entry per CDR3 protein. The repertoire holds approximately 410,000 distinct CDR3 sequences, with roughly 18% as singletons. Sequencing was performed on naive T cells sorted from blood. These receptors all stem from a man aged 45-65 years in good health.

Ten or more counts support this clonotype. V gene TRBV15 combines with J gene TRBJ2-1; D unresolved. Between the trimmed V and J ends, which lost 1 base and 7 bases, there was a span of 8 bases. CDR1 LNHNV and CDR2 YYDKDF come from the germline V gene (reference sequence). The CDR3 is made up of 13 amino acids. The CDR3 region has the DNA TGTGCCACCAGCAGAGTCTTGGGGAATGAGCAGTTCTTC. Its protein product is CATSRVLGNEQFF.

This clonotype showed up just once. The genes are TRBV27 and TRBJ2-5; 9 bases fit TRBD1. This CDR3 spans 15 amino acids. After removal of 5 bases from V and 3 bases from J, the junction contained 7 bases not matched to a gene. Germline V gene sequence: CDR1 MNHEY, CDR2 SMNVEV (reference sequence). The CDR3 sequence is CASSMGQGLEETQYF. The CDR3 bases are TGTGCCAGCAGTATGGGACAGGGATTAGAAGAGACCCAGTACTTC.

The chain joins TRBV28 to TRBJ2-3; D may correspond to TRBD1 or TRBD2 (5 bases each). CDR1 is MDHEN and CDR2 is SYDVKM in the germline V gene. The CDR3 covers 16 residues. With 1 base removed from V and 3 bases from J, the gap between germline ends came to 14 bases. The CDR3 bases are TGTGCCAGCAGTTTATCCCCAGGGACGTGGACAGATACGCAGTATTTT. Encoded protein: CASSLSPGTWTDTQYF.

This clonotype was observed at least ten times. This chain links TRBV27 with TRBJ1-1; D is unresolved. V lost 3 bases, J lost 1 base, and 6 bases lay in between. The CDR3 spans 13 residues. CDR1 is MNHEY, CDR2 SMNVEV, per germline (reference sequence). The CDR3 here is CASSFSGNTEAFF. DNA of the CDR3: TGTGCCAGCAGTTTTTCAGGGAACACTGAAGCTTTCTTT.

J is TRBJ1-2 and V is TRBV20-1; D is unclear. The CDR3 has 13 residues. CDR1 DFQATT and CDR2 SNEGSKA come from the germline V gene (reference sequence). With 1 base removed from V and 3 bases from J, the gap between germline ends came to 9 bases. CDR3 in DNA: TGCAGTGCTAGAGGCGGCGGGGACTATGGCTACACCTTC. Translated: CSARGGGDYGYTF.

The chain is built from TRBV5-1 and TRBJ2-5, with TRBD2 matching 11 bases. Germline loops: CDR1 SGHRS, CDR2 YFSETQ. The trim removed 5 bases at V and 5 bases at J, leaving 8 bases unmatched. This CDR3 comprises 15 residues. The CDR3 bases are TGCGCCAGCAGTGCTAGCGGGGGGTCTGTTGAGACCCAGTACTTC. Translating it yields CASSASGGSVETQYF. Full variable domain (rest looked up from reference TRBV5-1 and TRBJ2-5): KAGVTQTPRYLIKTRGQQVTLSCSPISGHRSVSWYQQTPGQGLQFLFEYFSETQRNKGNFPGRFSGRQFSNSRSEMNVSTLELGDSALYLCASSASGGSVETQYFGPGTRLLVL.

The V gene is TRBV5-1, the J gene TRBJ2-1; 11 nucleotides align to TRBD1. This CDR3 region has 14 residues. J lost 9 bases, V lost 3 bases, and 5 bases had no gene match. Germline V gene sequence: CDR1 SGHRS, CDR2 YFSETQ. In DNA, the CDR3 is TGCGCCAGCAGCTCCGGGACAGGGGGGAGTGAGCAGTTCTTC. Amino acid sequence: CASSSGTGGSEQFF.

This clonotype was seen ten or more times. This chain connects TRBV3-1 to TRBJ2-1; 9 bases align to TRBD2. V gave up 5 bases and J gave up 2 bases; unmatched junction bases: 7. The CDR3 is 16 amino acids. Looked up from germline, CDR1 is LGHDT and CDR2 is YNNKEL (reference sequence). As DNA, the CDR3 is TGTGCCAGCAGCAAATTAGCGGGGGTTACCTACAATGAGCAGTTCTTC. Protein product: CASSKLAGVTYNEQFF.

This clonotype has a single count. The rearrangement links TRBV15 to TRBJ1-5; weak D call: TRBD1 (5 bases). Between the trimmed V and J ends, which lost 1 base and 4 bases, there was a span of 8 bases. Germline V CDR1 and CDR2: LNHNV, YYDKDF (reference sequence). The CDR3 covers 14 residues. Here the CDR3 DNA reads TGTGCCACCAGCAGAGGACAGTCGAATCAGCCCCAGCATTTT. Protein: CATSRGQSNQPQHF.

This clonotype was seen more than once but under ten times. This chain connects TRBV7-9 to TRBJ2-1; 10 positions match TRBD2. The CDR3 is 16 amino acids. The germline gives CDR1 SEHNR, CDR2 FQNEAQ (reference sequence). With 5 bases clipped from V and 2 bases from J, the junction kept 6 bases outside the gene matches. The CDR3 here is CASSGSGRPPYNEQFF. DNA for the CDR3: TGTGCCAGCAGCGGTAGCGGGAGGCCCCCCTACAATGAGCAGTTCTTC.

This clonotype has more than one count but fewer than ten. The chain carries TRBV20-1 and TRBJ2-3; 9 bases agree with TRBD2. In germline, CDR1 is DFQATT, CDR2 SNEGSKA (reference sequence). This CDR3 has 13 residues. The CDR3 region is CTPAGGGTDTQYF. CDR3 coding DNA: TGCACTCCCGCGGGGGGGGGCACAGATACGCAGTATTTT.

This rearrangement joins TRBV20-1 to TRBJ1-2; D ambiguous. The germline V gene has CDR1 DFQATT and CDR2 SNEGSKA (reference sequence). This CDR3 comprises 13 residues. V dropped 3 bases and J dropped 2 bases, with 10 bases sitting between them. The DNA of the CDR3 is TGCAGTGCTAGGGCAGCGTCCAACTATGGCTACACCTTC. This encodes CSARAASNYGYTF.

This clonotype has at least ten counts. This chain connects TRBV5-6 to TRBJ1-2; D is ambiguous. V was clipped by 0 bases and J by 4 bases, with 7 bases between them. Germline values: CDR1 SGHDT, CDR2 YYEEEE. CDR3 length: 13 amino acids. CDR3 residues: CASSLGQLYGYTF. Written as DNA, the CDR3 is TGTGCCAGCAGCTTGGGTCAGCTCTATGGCTACACCTTC.

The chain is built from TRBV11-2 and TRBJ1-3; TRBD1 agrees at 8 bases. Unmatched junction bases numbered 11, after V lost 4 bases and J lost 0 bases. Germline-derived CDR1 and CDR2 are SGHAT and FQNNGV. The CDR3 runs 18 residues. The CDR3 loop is CASSSKDRAVSSGNTIYF. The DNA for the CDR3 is TGTGCCAGCAGCTCGAAGGACAGGGCTGTCTCCTCTGGAAACACCATATATTTT.

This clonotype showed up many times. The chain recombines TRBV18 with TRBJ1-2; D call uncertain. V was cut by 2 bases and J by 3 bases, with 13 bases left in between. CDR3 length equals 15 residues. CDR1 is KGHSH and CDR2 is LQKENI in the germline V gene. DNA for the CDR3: TGTGCCAGCTCACCATTAACAGTCCCCGACTATGGCTACACCTTC. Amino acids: CASSPLTVPDYGYTF.

The CDR3 region has the DNA TGTGCCAGCAGCGTAGACCCTAGCGGGGACTCTACGCAGTATTTT. Amino acids: CASSVDPSGDSTQYF. V usage is TRBV9 and J usage is TRBJ2-3, with 9 nucleotides matching TRBD2. Trimming cost V 0 bases and J 8 bases; bases outside gene matches: 7. Germline V gene lookup returns CDR1 SGDLS and CDR2 YYNGEE. This CDR3 comprises 15 residues.

CDR3 in amino acids: CASSEHGEQFF. CDR3 DNA: TGCGCCAGCAGCGAACACGGAGAGCAGTTCTTC. This chain links TRBV5-1 with TRBJ2-1; D unclear. Trimming stripped 4 bases from V and 10 bases from J, with 9 bases between. The CDR3 consists of 11 residues. From germline, CDR1 is SGHRS and CDR2 YFSETQ.

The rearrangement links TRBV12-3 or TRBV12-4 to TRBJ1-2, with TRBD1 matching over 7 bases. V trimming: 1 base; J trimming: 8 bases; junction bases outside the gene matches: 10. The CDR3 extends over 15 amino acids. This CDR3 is CASSLVRRQGRGYTF. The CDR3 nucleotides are TGTGCCAGCAGTTTAGTCCGTCGACAGGGCCGGGGCTACACCTTC.

CDR3: CASSLRLAGYEQYF. The CDR3 bases are TGTGCCAGCAGTCTCAGACTAGCGGGGTACGAGCAGTACTTC. The V and J genes are TRBV6-1 and TRBJ2-7; 11 nucleotides agree with TRBD2. The CDR3 loop spans 14 amino acids. The trim removed 5 bases at V and 4 bases at J, leaving 4 bases unmatched. CDR1 MNHNS and CDR2 SASEGT come from the germline V gene.

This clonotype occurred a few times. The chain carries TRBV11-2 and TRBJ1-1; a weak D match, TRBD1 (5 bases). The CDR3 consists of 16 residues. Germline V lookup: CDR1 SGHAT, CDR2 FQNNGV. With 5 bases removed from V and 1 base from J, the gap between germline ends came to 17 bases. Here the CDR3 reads CASSRQLPGSNTEAFF. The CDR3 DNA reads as TGTGCCAGCAGCCGTCAGCTCCCAGGGTCGAACACTGAAGCTTTCTTT.

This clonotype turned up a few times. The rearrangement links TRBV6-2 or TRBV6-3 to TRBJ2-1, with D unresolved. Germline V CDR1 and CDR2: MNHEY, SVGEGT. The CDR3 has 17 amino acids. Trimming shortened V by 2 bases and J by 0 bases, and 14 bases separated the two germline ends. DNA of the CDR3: TGTGCCAGCAGTTACGTTGGGTTCTTCAACTCCTACAATGAGCAGTTCTTC. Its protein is CASSYVGFFNSYNEQFF.

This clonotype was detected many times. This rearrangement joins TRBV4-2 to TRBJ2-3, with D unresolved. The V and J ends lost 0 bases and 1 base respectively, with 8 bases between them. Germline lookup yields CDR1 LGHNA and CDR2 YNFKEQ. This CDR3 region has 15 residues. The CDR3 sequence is CASSQDSLGTDTQYF. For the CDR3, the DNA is TGTGCCAGCAGCCAAGATTCCCTAGGCACAGATACGCAGTATTTT.

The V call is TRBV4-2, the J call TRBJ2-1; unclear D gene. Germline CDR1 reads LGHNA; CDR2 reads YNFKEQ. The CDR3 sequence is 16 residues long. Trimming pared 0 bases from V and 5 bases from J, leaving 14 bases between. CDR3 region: CASSQDDGLLNNEQFF. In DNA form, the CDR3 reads TGTGCCAGCAGCCAAGATGACGGGCTACTCAACAATGAGCAGTTCTTC.

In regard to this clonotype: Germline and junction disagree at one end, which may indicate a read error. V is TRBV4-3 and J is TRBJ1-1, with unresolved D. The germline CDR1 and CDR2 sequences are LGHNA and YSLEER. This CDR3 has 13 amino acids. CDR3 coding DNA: TGCGCCAGCAGGCAAGATCGGTCAGGAATATTTCTCTTT. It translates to CASRQDRSGIFLF.

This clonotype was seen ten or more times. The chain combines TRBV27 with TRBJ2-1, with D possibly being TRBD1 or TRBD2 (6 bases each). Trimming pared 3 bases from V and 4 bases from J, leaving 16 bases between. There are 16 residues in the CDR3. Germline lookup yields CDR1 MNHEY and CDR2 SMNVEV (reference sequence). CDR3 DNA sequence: TGTGCCAGCAGTTTTATCGGGGGCAATGGGTACAATGAGCAGTTCTTC. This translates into CASSFIGGNGYNEQFF.

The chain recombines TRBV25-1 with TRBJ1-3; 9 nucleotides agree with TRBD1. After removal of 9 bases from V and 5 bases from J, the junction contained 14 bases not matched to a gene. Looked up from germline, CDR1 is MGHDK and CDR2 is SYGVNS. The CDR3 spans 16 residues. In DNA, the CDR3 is TGTGCCAGTCAGACATGGTCGGGACAGGGTAGAAACACCATATATTTT. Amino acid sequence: CASQTWSGQGRNTIYF.

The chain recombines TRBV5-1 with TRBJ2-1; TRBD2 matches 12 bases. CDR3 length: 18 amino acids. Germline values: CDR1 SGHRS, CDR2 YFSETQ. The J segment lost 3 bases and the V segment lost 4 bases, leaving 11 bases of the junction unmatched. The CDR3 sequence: CASSEGLLAGGHYNEQFF. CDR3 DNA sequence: TGCGCCAGCAGCGAAGGACTGCTAGCGGGAGGGCACTACAATGAGCAGTTCTTC.